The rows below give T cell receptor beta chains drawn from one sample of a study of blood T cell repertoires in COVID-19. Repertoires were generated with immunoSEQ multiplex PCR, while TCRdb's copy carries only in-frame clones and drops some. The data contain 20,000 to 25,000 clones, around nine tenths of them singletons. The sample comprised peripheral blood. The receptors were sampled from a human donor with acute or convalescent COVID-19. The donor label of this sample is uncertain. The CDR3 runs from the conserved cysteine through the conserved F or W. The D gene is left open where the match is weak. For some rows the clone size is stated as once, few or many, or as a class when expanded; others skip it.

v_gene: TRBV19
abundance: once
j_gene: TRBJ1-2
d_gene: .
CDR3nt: TGTGCCAGTAGTATCGGGAGGGGGTATTCGGGCGGCTACACCTTC
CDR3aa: CASSIGRGYSGGYTF

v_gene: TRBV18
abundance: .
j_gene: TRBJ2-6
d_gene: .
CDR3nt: TGTGCCAGCTCACCAGGACAGAGCTCTGGGGCCAACGTCCTGACTTTC
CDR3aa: CASSPGQSSGANVLTF

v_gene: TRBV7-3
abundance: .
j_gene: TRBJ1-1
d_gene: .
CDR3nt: TGTGCCAGCAGCTTAATCTGTTGGTACCGGGACATACTAATGAACACTGAAGCTTTCTTT
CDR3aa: CASSLICWYRDILMNTEAFF

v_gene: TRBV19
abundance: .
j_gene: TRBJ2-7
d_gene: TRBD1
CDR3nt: TGTGCCAGTAGTGCCGGACAGGGTCCCTCCTACGAGCAGTACTTC
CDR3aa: CASSAGQGPSYEQYF

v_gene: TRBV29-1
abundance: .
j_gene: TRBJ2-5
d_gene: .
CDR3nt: TGCAGCGTTGACCCTTTGAGGGGGGAGACCCAGTACTTC
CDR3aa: CSVDPLRGETQYF

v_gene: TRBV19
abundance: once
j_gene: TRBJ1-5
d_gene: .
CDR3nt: TGTGCCAGTCGGACGGGGTATAGCAATCAGCCCCAGCATTTT
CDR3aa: CASRTGYSNQPQHF

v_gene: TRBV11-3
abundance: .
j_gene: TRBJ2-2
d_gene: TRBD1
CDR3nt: TGTGCCAGCAGTAGCGGGACAGGGGGTGGCGGGGAGCTGTTTTTT
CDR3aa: CASSSGTGGGGELFF

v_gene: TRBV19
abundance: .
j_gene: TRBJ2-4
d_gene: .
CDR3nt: TGTGCCAGTAGTACGATGGGGGGTCAAAACATTCAGTACTTC
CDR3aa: CASSTMGGQNIQYF

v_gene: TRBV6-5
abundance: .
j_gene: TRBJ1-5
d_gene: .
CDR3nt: TGTGCCAGCAGCGCCGTGGGGGGACGGAATCAGCCCCAGCATTTT
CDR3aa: CASSAVGGRNQPQHF

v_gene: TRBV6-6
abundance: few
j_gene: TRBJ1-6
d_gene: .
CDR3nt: TGTGCCAGCAGTTACTTGGGACTTTTGAACTCACCCCTCCACTTT
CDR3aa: CASSYLGLLNSPLHF

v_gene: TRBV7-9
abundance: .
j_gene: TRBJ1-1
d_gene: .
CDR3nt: TGTGCCAGCAGGGGGAGACGGGAAATGAACACTGAAGCTTTCTTT
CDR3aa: CASRGRREMNTEAFF

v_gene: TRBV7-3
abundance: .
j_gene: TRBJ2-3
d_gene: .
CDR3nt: TGTGCCAGCAGCCGCGGACTTTCTACAGATACGCAGTATTTT
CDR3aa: CASSRGLSTDTQYF

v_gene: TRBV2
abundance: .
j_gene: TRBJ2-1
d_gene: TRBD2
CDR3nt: TGTGCCAGCAGTGAAGGCGGCGGGGGGGCTCCCAATGAGCAGTTCTTC
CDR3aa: CASSEGGGGAPNEQFF

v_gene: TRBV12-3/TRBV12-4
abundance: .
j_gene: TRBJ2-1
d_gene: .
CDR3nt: TGTGCCAGCAGTCGACTTACCTCACGGGGGTTCTTC
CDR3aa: CASSRLTSRGFF

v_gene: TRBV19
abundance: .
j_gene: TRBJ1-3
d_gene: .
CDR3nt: TGTGCCAGTACCCGATCGGCGGGGGGCGGAAACACCATATATTTT
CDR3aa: CASTRSAGGGNTIYF

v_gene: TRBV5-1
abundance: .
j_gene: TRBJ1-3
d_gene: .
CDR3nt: TGCGCCAGCAGCTTGCGCGGCCCGTCTGGAAACACCATATATTTT
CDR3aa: CASSLRGPSGNTIYF

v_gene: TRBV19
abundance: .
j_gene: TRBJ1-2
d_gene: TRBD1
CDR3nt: TGTGCCAGTAGGTCGGCAGGGGGCAATGGCTACACCTTC
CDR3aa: CASRSAGGNGYTF

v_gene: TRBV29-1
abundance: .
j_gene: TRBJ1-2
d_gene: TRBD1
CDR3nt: TGCAGCCTCCGGACAGGTGACTATGGCTACACCTTC
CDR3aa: CSLRTGDYGYTF

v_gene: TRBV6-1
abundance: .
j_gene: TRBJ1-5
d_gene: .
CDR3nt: TGTGCCAGCAGTGAAAATACGGGGAGCAATCAGCCCCAGCATTTT
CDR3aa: CASSENTGSNQPQHF

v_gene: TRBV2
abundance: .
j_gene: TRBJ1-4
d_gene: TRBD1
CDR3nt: TGTGCCAGCAACGGGGACAGGGCTGAAAAACTGTTTTTT
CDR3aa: CASNGDRAEKLFF

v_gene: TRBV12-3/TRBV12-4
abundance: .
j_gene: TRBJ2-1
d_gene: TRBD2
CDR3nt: TGTGCCAGCAACTTGATCGGGGGGGATGAGCAGTTCTTC
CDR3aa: CASNLIGGDEQFF

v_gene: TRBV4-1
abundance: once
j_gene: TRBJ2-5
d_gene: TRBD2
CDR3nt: TGCGCCAGCAGCCAAGATCGGGGGGAGGGGTTGGAGACCCAGTACTTC
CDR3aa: CASSQDRGEGLETQYF

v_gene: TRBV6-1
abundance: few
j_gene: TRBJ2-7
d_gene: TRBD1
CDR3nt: TGTGCCAGCAGTGCTCAGGGGGCCCCCAGCTCCTACGAGCAGTACTTC
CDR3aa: CASSAQGAPSSYEQYF

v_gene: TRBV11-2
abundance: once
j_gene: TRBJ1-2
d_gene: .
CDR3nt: TGTGCCAGCAGCCGCACAGGGAACGGCTACACCTTC
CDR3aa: CASSRTGNGYTF

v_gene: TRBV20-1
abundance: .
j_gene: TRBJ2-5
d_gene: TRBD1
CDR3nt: TGCAGTGTTAGTCAGGGGGCAAAGGAGACCCAGTACTTC
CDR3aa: CSVSQGAKETQYF

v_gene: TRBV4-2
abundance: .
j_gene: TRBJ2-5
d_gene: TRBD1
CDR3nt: TGTGCCAGCAGCCGAACAGGGGCTACCGAAGAGACCCAGTACTTC
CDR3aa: CASSRTGATEETQYF

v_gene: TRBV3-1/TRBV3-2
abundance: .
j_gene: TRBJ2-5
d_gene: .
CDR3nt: TGTGCCAGCAGCCAAGGCCGACAAAGGGGCTTAGAGACCCAGTACTTC
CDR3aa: CASSQGRQRGLETQYF

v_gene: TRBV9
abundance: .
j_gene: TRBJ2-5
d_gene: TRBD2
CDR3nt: TGTGCCAGCACCCCTACGGGACTAGCGGGGGGAGAGACCCAGTACTTC
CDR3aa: CASTPTGLAGGETQYF

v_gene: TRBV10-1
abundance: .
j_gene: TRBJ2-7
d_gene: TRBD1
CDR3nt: TGCGCCACCCATCGGACAGGAACGGCCTACGAGCAGTACTTC
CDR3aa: CATHRTGTAYEQYF